This paragraph reports one T cell receptor (beta chain). Antigen specificity is unknown. This specimen comes from a study of cytomegalovirus exposure and HLA in healthy donors. About the study: About 80 million unique TCR sequences came from HLA-typed donors in an early release.

Germline V gives CDR1 SGDLS, CDR2 YYNGEE. This CDR3 comprises 15 residues. V gave up 0 bases and J gave up 3 bases, with 9 bases separating them. Regarding the study as a whole: TCR beta sequences numbering around 15,000 were associated with HLA alleles at 0.05 false discovery rate in a later analysis. The authors listed roughly 150 TCR beta chains as cytomegalovirus-associated. Productive status was seen about 87% or about 30% of the time for most TCR beta V segments in an earlier analysis.

In the PCR, 60 Vbeta and 13 Jbeta primers were used. Some clones are missing from TCRdb's copy, which holds only in-frame ones; the method was immunoSEQ multiplex PCR. The sample has tens of thousands of clones; more than 70% are singletons. The origin of this receptor is a man in his forties in good health and CMV-seronegative. The chain recombines TRBV9 with TRBJ2-2, with D possibly TRBD2 on 5 matching bases. Sample: PBMCs. The DNA for the CDR3 is TGTGCCAGCAGCGTAGGAAGCGGCTACACCGGGGAGCTGTTTTTT. Translated: CASSVGSGYTGELFF.